The clone carrying this T cell receptor beta chain has a single count. Its antigen is undetermined. The cDNA had a unique molecular identifier and a template-switch universal primer site. TCRdb reprocessed the 5' RACE reads with MiXCR, giving one entry per CDR3 protein. The sample has approximately 300,000 distinct CDR3 sequences, roughly 10% seen once. This record comes from a study of identical twins. General study points: Without tracking the same donors, conclusions rested on cross-sectional statistical analysis. Researchers reported weaker excess twin sharing in beta out-of-frame sequences.

All donors were healthy, and all were Caucasian. Trimming stripped 5 bases from V and 6 bases from J, with 13 bases between. Germline CDR1 SEHNR, CDR2 FQNEAQ (reference sequence). This CDR3 region has 14 residues. This same sample was also taken into another study, of yellow fever vaccine responses in identical twins.

V usage is TRBV7-9 and J usage is TRBJ2-2, with D perhaps matching TRBD2 (6 bases). The source material was CD8+ T cells sorted from blood. This clonotype was obtained from a woman younger than 35 in good health. The CDR3, as DNA: TGTGCCAGCAGCCCGGAGGGTGATCCCGGGGAGCTGTTTTTT. It specifies CASSPEGDPGELFF.